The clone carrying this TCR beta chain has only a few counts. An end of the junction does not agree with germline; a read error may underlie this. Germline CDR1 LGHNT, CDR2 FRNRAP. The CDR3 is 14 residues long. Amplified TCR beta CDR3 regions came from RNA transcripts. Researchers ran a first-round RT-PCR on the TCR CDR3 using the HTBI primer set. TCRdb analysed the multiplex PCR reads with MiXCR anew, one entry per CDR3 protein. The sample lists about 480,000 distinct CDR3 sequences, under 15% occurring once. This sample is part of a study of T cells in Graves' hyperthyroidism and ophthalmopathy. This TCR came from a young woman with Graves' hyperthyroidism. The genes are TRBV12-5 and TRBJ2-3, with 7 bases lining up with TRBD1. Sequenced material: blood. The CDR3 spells CASGGQSGTDTRYF. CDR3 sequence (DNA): TGTGCTAGTGGGGGACAGAGCGGCACAGATACGCGGTATTTT.